This T cell receptor beta chain derives from a study of cytomegalovirus exposure and HLA in healthy donors. Study-level information: Within an early data release were around 87 million unique TCRs drawn from HLA-typed donors. Overall study results and limits: Later work associated fewer than 20,000 TCR beta sequences with HLA alleles at 0.05 false discovery rate. Highly shared variants forming one cluster were likely a sequencing artifact. What TCR beta sequences reportedly achieved was accurate prediction of HLA-A and HLA-B alleles in most subjects.

Worth noting for this clone: No antigen is known for it.

CDR3 size: 12 residues. Trimming cost V 3 bases and J 9 bases, with 8 bases left between them. The germline gives CDR1 SGHNT, CDR2 YENEEA. The primer mix had 60 Vbeta and 13 Jbeta primers. TCRdb's table, derived via immunoSEQ multiplex PCR, lists solely in-frame clones and lacks some. The data contain more than 65,000 clones, under 80% of them singletons. The chain links TRBV11-3 to TRBJ2-2, with D maybe TRBD1 (6 bases). The sequence came from a woman in her 50s in good health and CMV-seropositive. The specimen sequenced was PBMCs. The CDR3 nucleotides are TGTGCCAGCAGCTTGGGGGCCCGGGAGCTGTTTTTT. Protein sequence: CASSLGARELFF.